This T cell receptor (beta chain) derives from a study of T cell responses to AZD1222 COVID-19 vaccine. This CDR3 contains 14 residues. V shed 5 bases and J 5 bases; nucleotides not matched to a gene: 8. CDR1 SGHVS and CDR2 FQNEAQ come from the germline V gene. Study-level findings and limits: Repertoire sampling was restricted to post-peak T cell response timepoints.

Some clones are missing from TCRdb's copy, which holds only in-frame ones; the method was immunoSEQ multiplex PCR. The table shows approximately 89,000 clones, with just over 85% occurring only once. A remark on this clone: The antigen remains unidentified.

This receptor was obtained from an adult who received the AZD1222 COVID-19 vaccine. Sequences were derived from peripheral blood, sampled 28 days after the second AZD1222 dose. The J gene is TRBJ1-1, the V gene TRBV7-8, with 7 nucleotides matching TRBD1. The CDR3 here is CASSRNRGGTEAFF. CDR3 DNA sequence: TGTGCCAGCAGCAGAAACAGGGGAGGAACTGAAGCTTTCTTT.